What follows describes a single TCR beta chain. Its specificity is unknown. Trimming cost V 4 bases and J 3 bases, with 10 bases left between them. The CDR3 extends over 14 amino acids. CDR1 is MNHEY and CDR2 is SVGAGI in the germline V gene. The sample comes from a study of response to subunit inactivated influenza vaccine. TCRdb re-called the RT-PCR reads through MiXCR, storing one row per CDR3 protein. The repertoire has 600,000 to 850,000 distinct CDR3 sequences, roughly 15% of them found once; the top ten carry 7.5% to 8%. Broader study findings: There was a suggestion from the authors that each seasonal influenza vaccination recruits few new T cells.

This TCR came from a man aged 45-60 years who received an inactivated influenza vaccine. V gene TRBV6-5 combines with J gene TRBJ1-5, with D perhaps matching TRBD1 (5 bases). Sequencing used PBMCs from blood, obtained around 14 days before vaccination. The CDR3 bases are TGTGCCAGCAGTTCCCAGGGATACAATCAGCCCCAGCATTTT. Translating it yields CASSSQGYNQPQHF.